This T cell receptor (beta chain) originates from a study of T cell responses to AZD1222 COVID-19 vaccine. Study information: Both about-4-week and about-12-week second-dose recipients were combined.

About this clone: Its antigen is undetermined.

General study findings and limits: The study sampled repertoires only after the peak T cell response. Elevations in Spike-specific TCR breadth and depth followed administration of two AZD1222 doses. Clonal diversity was possibly underestimated; the donors were predominantly white British and more often female.

The repertoire was sequenced with immunoSEQ multiplex PCR; TCRdb's copy has only in-frame clones and lacks some. The sample yields 100,000 to 150,000 clones, about 93% seen once. Per the germline V gene, CDR1 is LNHDA and CDR2 is SQIVND (reference sequence). Trimming removed 3 bases from V and 4 bases from J, with 12 bases in between. The CDR3 sequence is 15 residues long. This chain connects TRBV19 to TRBJ2-2, with D tentatively TRBD1 (5 bases). This material consisted of peripheral blood, taken on day 0 of AZD1222 vaccination. This TCR was sampled from an adult in good health. The CDR3 region has the DNA TGTGCCAGTAGTATGGACACCTCGGGCACCGGGGAGCTGTTTTTT. It is translated as CASSMDTSGTGELFF.